Sequencing of this TCR beta chain was carried out in a study of T cells in Graves' hyperthyroidism and ophthalmopathy. In making diagnoses, clinical symptoms, serum thyroxine and TRAb, thyroid ultrasound and orbital computed tomography were all used. To note about this clonotype: Its antigen remains unidentified.

Amplification of TCR beta CDR3 regions used RNA as the template. During a first-round RT-PCR of the TCR CDR3, the HTBI primer set was used. A single record per CDR3 protein comes from TCRdb applying MiXCR to the multiplex PCR reads. The sample has 660,000 or so distinct CDR3 sequences, 45% seen once. V shed 4 bases and J shed 5 bases, with 12 bases lying between them. This CDR3 has 13 amino acids. From germline, CDR1 is SGHKS and CDR2 YYEKEE (reference sequence). Study-wide results and caveats: Stable hyperthyroidism and ophthalmopathy were separated using 13 V-J signatures. Blood also held most thyroid clonotypes expanded beyond 0.001.

Sequenced material: peripheral blood or thyroid tissue (not recorded which). The chain joins TRBV5-5 to TRBJ2-5; D might be TRBD1 (6 bases). The clonotype was recovered from an adult man with Graves' disease, either hyperthyroidism or ophthalmopathy (not recorded which). CDR3 bases: TGTGCCAGCAGCCAGGGGATCGAGGAGACCCAGTACTTC. Translating it yields CASSQGIEETQYF.